The 9 T cell receptor beta chains in this list originate from one sample, sequenced in a study of blood T cell repertoires in COVID-19 (dated by TCRdb to the early 2020s). Library creation used the immunoSEQ multiplex PCR assay. What TCRdb holds here is the immuneACCESS table cut down to in-frame rearrangements. Part of the clones is not present; checked against another copy, under half of the missing clones reflect an unresolved V gene, and the others are unexplained. For this sample there are approximately 230,000 clones; around 83% appear just once. Clones ranked in the top ten supply approximately 9.1% of the sample. Sequencing was done on a sample of peripheral blood. These receptors came from a man older than 75 with acute or convalescent COVID-19.

This clone was picked up one time. V usage is TRBV9 and J usage is TRBJ2-2; weak D call: TRBD2 (5 bases). The CDR3 covers 13 residues. The V and J ends lost 7 bases and 4 bases respectively, with 11 bases between them. Germline CDR1 reads SGDLS; CDR2 reads YYNGEE. The CDR3 loop reads CASGPRVTGELFF. The CDR3 DNA reads as TGTGCCAGCGGTCCGCGGGTCACCGGGGAGCTGTTTTTT.

This sequence joins TRBV6-1 and TRBJ2-6, with D perhaps TRBD2 (5 bases). CDR3 length: 15 amino acids. V lost 1 base and J 1 base, leaving 5 bases between the germline ends. CDR1 is MNHNS, CDR2 SASEGT, per germline. The CDR3 is CASSEGGSGANVLTF. The CDR3, as DNA: TGTGCCAGCAGTGAAGGAGGGTCTGGGGCCAACGTCCTGACTTTC.

This clone was observed a few times. The chain carries TRBV29-1 and TRBJ2-7, with 10 nucleotides matching TRBD2. CDR3 length equals 16 residues. The V and J ends lost 7 bases and 6 bases, in that order; junction bases with no gene match: 18. Germline assignment: CDR1 SQVTM and CDR2 ANQGSEA. DNA for the CDR3: TGCAGCGCTAAAAGGCTAGCGGGAGTTGGGGAGTCCGAGCAGTACTTC. This sequence encodes CSAKRLAGVGESEQYF.

The rearrangement uses TRBV28 and TRBJ2-3; D remains unclear. CDR1 is MDHEN and CDR2 is SYDVKM in the germline V gene. V was cut by 3 bases and J by 0 bases, with 13 bases left in between. This CDR3 spans 16 amino acids. The CDR3 DNA is TGTGCCAGCAGTTTGCCTCTATCTCAAAGCACAGATACGCAGTATTTT. This codes for CASSLPLSQSTDTQYF.

The gene calls are TRBV6-6 and TRBJ2-3; the D gene is possibly TRBD1 (6 bases). V lost 6 bases and J 9 bases, leaving 16 bases between the germline ends. Germline CDR1 and CDR2: MNHNY and SVGAGI (reference sequence). The CDR3 loop spans 13 amino acids. CDR3 bases: TGTGCCAGCAGCTCCTACAGGGATCCCACGCAGTATTTT. Translation: CASSSYRDPTQYF.

The chain recombines TRBV3-1 (or the pseudogene TRBV3-2) with TRBJ1-4; D uncertain. The V gene's germline CDR1 is LGHDT and CDR2 YNNKEL (reference sequence). The CDR3 runs 14 residues. Trimming pared 4 bases from V and 16 bases from J, leaving 22 bases between. In DNA, the CDR3 is TGTGCCAGCAGCCCCCTGGAGGGCGGGCGAGTAAAGTTTTTT. Translating gives CASSPLEGGRVKFF.

This chain connects TRBV5-1 to TRBJ1-4; TRBD1 is a possible D gene (5 bases). Germline values: CDR1 SGHRS, CDR2 YFSETQ. V lost 0 bases and J 7 bases, leaving 10 bases between the germline ends. The CDR3 runs 14 residues. The CDR3 bases are TGCGCCAGCAGCTTGGTGCAGGGCGGTGAAAAACTGTTTTTT. Amino acid sequence: CASSLVQGGEKLFF. The full variable domain, in which reference TRBV5-1 and TRBJ1-4 provide the parts outside the CDR3, is KAGVTQTPRYLIKTRGQQVTLSCSPISGHRSVSWYQQTPGQGLQFLFEYFSETQRNKGNFPGRFSGRQFSNSRSEMNVSTLELGDSALYLCASSLVQGGEKLFFGSGTQLSVL.

This chain links TRBV5-1 with TRBJ2-7, with 7 bases aligning to TRBD2. This CDR3 comprises 14 residues. Germline lookup yields CDR1 SGHRS and CDR2 YFSETQ. Trimming cost V 5 bases and J 5 bases; bases outside gene matches: 10. Here the CDR3 reads CASRGRGLLNEQYF. The CDR3 DNA is TGCGCCAGCAGGGGGAGGGGACTCCTAAACGAGCAGTACTTC.

J is TRBJ2-1 and V is TRBV4-2, with 8 positions matching TRBD2. CDR1 and CDR2 from the germline V gene are LGHNA and YNFKEQ. CDR3 size: 18 residues. J gave up 4 bases and V 1 base, and 12 bases lay outside the gene matches. CDR3 sequence: CASSQVASGRTLYNEQFF. The DNA for the CDR3 is TGTGCCAGCAGCCAAGTCGCCAGCGGGAGAACTCTGTACAATGAGCAGTTCTTC.